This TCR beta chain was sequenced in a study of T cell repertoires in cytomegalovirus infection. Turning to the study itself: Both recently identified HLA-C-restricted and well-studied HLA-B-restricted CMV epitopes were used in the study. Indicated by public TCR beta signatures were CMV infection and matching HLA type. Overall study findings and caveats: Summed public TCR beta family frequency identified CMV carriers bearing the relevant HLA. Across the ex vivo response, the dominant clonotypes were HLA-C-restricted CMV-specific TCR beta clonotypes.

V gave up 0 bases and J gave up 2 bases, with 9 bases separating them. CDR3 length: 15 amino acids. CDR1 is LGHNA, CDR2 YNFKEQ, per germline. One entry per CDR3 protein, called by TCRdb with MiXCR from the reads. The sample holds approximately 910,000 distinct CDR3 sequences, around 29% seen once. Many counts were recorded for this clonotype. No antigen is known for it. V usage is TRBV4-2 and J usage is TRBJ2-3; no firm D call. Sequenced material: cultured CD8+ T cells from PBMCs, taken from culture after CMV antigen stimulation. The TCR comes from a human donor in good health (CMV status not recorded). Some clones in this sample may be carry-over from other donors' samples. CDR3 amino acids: CASSQDPNPTDTQYF. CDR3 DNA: TGTGCCAGCAGCCAAGATCCCAACCCCACAGATACGCAGTATTTT.